This T cell receptor beta chain originates from a study of T cell clonotyping in hematopoietic cell transplantation (dated by TCRdb to the early 2020s). Concerning the study at large: The study collected 130 to 150 blood samples from 35 consecutive transplant recipients and their related donors. Patients were recruited between September 2015 and 2017 and followed until September 2020 or death.

The CDR3 sequence holds 12 residues, the cysteine and phenylalanine included. Just the 36-base CDR3 DNA is kept, in frame starting at base 1. CDR1 and CDR2 (GTSNPN, SVGIG) derive from the germline V gene (reference sequence). TCR beta CDR3 regions were amplified from genomic DNA with the immunoSEQ assay, a bias-controlled multiplex PCR using V- and J-specific primers. A second PCR step added a proprietary barcode and Illumina adapter sequences to the CDR3 amplicons. An Illumina MiSeq instrument was used to sequence the CDR3 libraries. The original pipeline was this. immunoSEQ Analyzer 3.0 was used for export and quality control, with R Bioconductor and Immunarch used for downstream analyses. Only productive rearrangements in the normalized downsampled data set went into calculating the repertoire metrics. In the normalized cohort, clonotypes with more than 5 templates were defined as pathologically expanded. The Inverse Simpson Index was used to measure repertoire diversity. The non-normalized data set was used for CMV-specificity analyses so that all clonotypes could be captured. Not all clones reach the TCRdb copy of this immuneACCESS table, which keeps in-frame sequences only. Checked studies attribute under half of the gap to unresolved V genes and leave the rest unexplained. That table gives V, J and clone size, and the DNA gave D and trimming. The sample yields 13,000 or so clones; around 97% were counted once. The ten largest clones represent over 4% of the sample.

Broader findings and caveats from the paper: Overlap with donor repertoires was found for only a small fraction of recipient repertoires, with over 95% found to appear de novo at the given depth. Broader TCR repertoire diversity after transplant was predicted by Inverse Simpson Index values from donors and from recipients before transplant. After transplant, TCR diversity in recipients dropped, and pathologically expanded clonotypes increased progressively from day 30 to day 180. Sample size was limited, and cells were not sorted, so CD4 and CD8 repertoire contributions could not be separated.

A note on this clone: What antigen it recognizes has not been identified. The junction shows a germline mismatch at one end, possibly a read error.

In the paper's terms, the time point label means: 30 days after allo-HCT. Recipient blood was collected about 28 days before transplant and at days 30, 100 and 180 after transplant. Using Nuclei Lysis Solution, genomic DNA was extracted from unfractionated peripheral blood mononuclear cells that were either fresh or cryopreserved. The specimen comprised peripheral blood mononuclear cells, sampled 30 days after allogeneic stem cell transplant. The chain is encoded by TRBV30 joined to TRBJ2-1, and 9 junctional nucleotides match TRBD2. This sequence was found in a female patient aged 50 to 65 who had an allogeneic stem cell transplant from an unrelated donor, so T cells may come from the graft donor. Some clones in this sample may be carry-over from other donors' samples. Here the CDR3 is given as CAWSYEAGGPLF. The DNA sequence reads TGTGCCTGGAGCTACGAAGCGGGGGGCCCGCTCTTC. Full variable domain (CDR3 extended with the reference TRBV30 and TRBJ2-1 proteins): SQTIHQWPATLVQPVGSPLSLECTVEGTSNPNLYWYRQAAGRGLQLLFYSVGIGQISSEVPQNLSASRPQDRQFILSSKKLLLSDSGFYLCAWSYEAGGPLFGPGTRLTVL.